The clone carrying this T cell receptor beta chain was counted a single time. Its antigen is unknown. Here immunoSEQ multiplex PCR was the method, and the copy in TCRdb shows in-frame clones only, minus some. The sample consists of about 1.1 million clones, approximately 80% of them appearing once. Donors included only healthy HIV-negative adults lacking recent acute infections or vaccinations. The source of the sample is a study of shared clonotypes between healthy human individuals. Findings of the study overall: Large sequencing depth failed to make sorted-subset sequencing complete, rarefaction showed.

The germline V and J ends were trimmed by 4 bases and 0 bases, with 13 bases remaining between them. CDR1 and CDR2 (germline): SGHRS, YFSETQ. This CDR3 has 16 amino acids. Sequencing was done on a sample of memory CD4+ T cells from PBMCs. The subset denotes: CD45RA-negative fraction. This sequence joins TRBV5-1 and TRBJ1-4, with D unresolved. The receptor was isolated from a man aged 18 to 29 in good health. Some clones in this sample may be carry-over from other donors' samples. The CDR3 spells CASSQGASPTNEKLFF. CDR3 in DNA: TGCGCCAGCAGCCAAGGAGCGAGTCCAACTAATGAAAAACTGTTTTTT.